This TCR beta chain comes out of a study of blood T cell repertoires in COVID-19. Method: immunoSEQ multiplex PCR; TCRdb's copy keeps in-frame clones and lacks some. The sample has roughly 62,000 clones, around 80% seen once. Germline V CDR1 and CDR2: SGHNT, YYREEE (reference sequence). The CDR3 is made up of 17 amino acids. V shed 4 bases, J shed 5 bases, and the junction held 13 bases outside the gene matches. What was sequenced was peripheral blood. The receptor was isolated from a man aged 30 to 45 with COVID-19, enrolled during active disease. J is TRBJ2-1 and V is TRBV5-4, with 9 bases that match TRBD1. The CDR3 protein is CASSRGQGALGHNEQFF. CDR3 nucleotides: TGTGCCAGCAGCCGGGGACAGGGAGCCCTGGGGCACAATGAGCAGTTCTTC.